The rows below give T cell receptor beta chains drawn from one sample of a study of blood T cell repertoires in COVID-19. Produced via immunoSEQ multiplex PCR; TCRdb's table is partial and in-frame only. The profile shows roughly 250,000 clones, 75% to 90% of them singletons. Specimen: peripheral blood. The origin of the receptors is a man aged 60 to 69 who had recovered from COVID-19. CDR3s include the opening cysteine and the closing phenylalanine or tryptophan. The D gene is left open where the match is weak. Only some rows state a clone size, as once, few, many or a class for expanded clones.

D: NA
size: NA
J: TRBJ2-2
V: TRBV5-1
CDR3: CASSPGHLATGELFF
DNA: TGCGCCAGCAGCCCGGGACACCTAGCCACCGGGGAGCTGTTTTTT

D: NA
size: once
J: TRBJ1-6
V: TRBV5-6
CDR3: CASRDEGIAANSPLHF
DNA: TGTGCCAGCAGGGATGAGGGTATCGCGGCAAATTCACCCCTCCACTTT

D: NA
size: NA
J: TRBJ2-5
V: TRBV7-6
CDR3: CASSSPHGGETQYF
DNA: TGTGCCAGCAGCTCCCCACACGGGGGAGAGACCCAGTACTTC

D: TRBD2
size: NA
J: TRBJ2-1
V: TRBV2
CDR3: CASQTLLAGGPQFF
DNA: TGTGCCAGCCAAACGCTATTAGCGGGGGGGCCGCAGTTCTTC

D: NA
size: NA
J: TRBJ1-4
V: TRBV30
CDR3: CAWSADRFNEKLFF
DNA: TGTGCCTGGAGCGCAGACAGGTTTAATGAAAAACTGTTTTTT

D: TRBD1
size: NA
J: TRBJ2-7
V: TRBV27
CDR3: CASSTGDRSSYEQYF
DNA: TGTGCCAGCAGTACAGGGGACAGGAGCTCCTACGAGCAGTACTTC

D: NA
size: NA
J: TRBJ1-4
V: TRBV3-1/TRBV3-2
CDR3: CASSHYRIEKLFF
DNA: TGTGCCAGCAGCCACTACAGGATTGAAAAACTGTTTTTT

D: NA
size: NA
J: TRBJ1-1
V: TRBV7-2
CDR3: CASSLYSYTEAFF
DNA: TGTGCCAGCAGCTTATACAGTTACACTGAAGCTTTCTTT

D: NA
size: once
J: TRBJ2-1
V: TRBV7-2
CDR3: CASSLELRRDEQFF
DNA: TGTGCCAGCAGCTTAGAGCTTAGGCGGGATGAGCAGTTCTTC

D: TRBD1
size: NA
J: TRBJ2-7
V: TRBV11-2
CDR3: CASSLLGQGAYEQYF
DNA: TGTGCCAGCAGCTTACTGGGGCAGGGGGCCTACGAGCAGTACTTC

D: TRBD2
size: NA
J: TRBJ2-4
V: TRBV10-1
CDR3: CASSEWAGGGKNIQYF
DNA: TGCGCCAGCAGTGAATGGGCGGGGGGCGGAAAAAACATTCAGTACTTC

D: TRBD1
size: NA
J: TRBJ1-3
V: TRBV11-2
CDR3: CASSFRGTGAQGNTIYF
DNA: TGTGCCAGCAGCTTTAGGGGGACAGGGGCGCAAGGAAACACCATATATTTT

D: NA
size: few
J: TRBJ2-2
V: TRBV2
CDR3: CASSRDTGELFF
DNA: TGTGCCAGCAGCCGGGACACCGGGGAGCTGTTTTTT

D: NA
size: NA
J: TRBJ1-5
V: TRBV6-6
CDR3: CASTPQVSNQPQHF
DNA: TGTGCCAGCACCCCACAGGTGAGCAATCAGCCCCAGCATTTT

D: TRBD2
size: NA
J: TRBJ2-1
V: TRBV13
CDR3: CASSPPLAGIPNEQFF
DNA: TGTGCCAGCAGCCCGCCACTAGCGGGGATACCCAATGAGCAGTTCTTC

D: TRBD2
size: NA
J: TRBJ2-1
V: TRBV11-3
CDR3: CASSTTLGGGSLDEQFF
DNA: TGTGCCAGCAGCACAACCCTGGGCGGGGGATCCCTTGATGAGCAGTTCTTC

D: TRBD1
size: NA
J: TRBJ2-2
V: TRBV2
CDR3: CASTKTFTGDTGELFF
DNA: TGTGCCAGCACTAAAACTTTTACAGGGGACACCGGGGAGCTGTTTTTT

D: NA
size: NA
J: TRBJ1-2
V: TRBV29-1
CDR3: CSVVTAVRYGYTF
DNA: TGCAGCGTTGTGACAGCCGTGAGGTATGGCTACACCTTC

D: NA
size: once
J: TRBJ1-6
V: TRBV21-1
CDR3: CATSTGQPTPSYNSPLHF
DNA: TGTGCCACTTCGACCGGACAGCCGACCCCCTCCTATAATTCACCCCTCCACTTT

D: TRBD1
size: few
J: TRBJ1-3
V: TRBV7-2
CDR3: CASSTRQGNTIYF
DNA: TGTGCCAGCAGCACTCGACAGGGTAACACCATATATTTT

D: NA
size: NA
J: TRBJ1-2
V: TRBV6-5
CDR3: CASSFFQGHGYTF
DNA: TGTGCCAGCAGTTTTTTTCAGGGGCATGGCTACACCTTC

D: NA
size: few
J: TRBJ1-1
V: TRBV29-1
CDR3: CSVEGLNTEAFF
DNA: TGCAGCGTTGAGGGCCTGAACACTGAAGCTTTCTTT

D: TRBD1
size: NA
J: TRBJ2-3
V: TRBV5-1
CDR3: CASSSPLRAGQGLDTQYF
DNA: TGCGCCAGCAGCTCGCCCCTCCGGGCGGGACAGGGCCTAGATACGCAGTATTTT

D: TRBD2
size: NA
J: TRBJ2-1
V: TRBV5-4
CDR3: CASSSPGGAKQFF
DNA: TGTGCCAGCAGCTCCCCGGGAGGGGCCAAGCAGTTCTTC

D: NA
size: NA
J: TRBJ1-2
V: TRBV18
CDR3: CASSPDRNYGYTF
DNA: TGTGCCAGCTCCCCCGACAGGAACTATGGCTACACCTTC

D: TRBD1
size: few
J: TRBJ1-2
V: TRBV19
CDR3: CASSMPQTGNYGYTF
DNA: TGTGCCAGTAGTATGCCCCAGACAGGGAACTATGGCTACACCTTC

D: TRBD1
size: NA
J: TRBJ2-7
V: TRBV15
CDR3: CATKTRTGSEQYF
DNA: TGTGCCACCAAGACTCGGACAGGCTCCGAGCAGTACTTC

D: NA
size: NA
J: TRBJ1-5
V: TRBV7-6
CDR3: CASSLGPSQGQPQHF
DNA: TGTGCCAGCAGCTTAGGGCCCTCGCAGGGGCAGCCCCAGCATTTT

D: NA
size: NA
J: TRBJ2-5
V: TRBV24-1
CDR3: CATSDSLSGTQYF
DNA: TGTGCCACCAGTGATTCACTTAGCGGGACCCAGTACTTC

D: NA
size: NA
J: TRBJ1-2
V: TRBV5-1
CDR3: CASSLGTTKLYGYTF
DNA: TGCGCCAGCAGCTTGGGCACAACAAAGTTGTATGGCTACACCTTC

D: NA
size: NA
J: TRBJ2-3
V: TRBV3-1/TRBV3-2
CDR3: CASSQDIRGARNTQYF
DNA: TGTGCCAGCAGCCAAGATATCCGGGGGGCGAGGAATACGCAGTATTTT

D: NA
size: NA
J: TRBJ1-2
V: TRBV30
CDR3: CAWGRTDVSYGYTF
DNA: TGTGCCTGGGGAAGGACAGATGTCTCCTATGGCTACACCTTC

D: TRBD1
size: NA
J: TRBJ2-4
V: TRBV6-5
CDR3: CASSIGQGKNIQYF
DNA: TGTGCCAGCAGTATAGGACAGGGGAAAAACATTCAGTACTTC

D: TRBD1
size: NA
J: TRBJ2-3
V: TRBV5-1
CDR3: CASSLVGTGTDTQYF
DNA: TGCGCCAGCAGCTTGGTTGGGACAGGCACAGATACGCAGTATTTT

D: NA
size: once
J: TRBJ1-2
V: TRBV6-5
CDR3: CASRRQENYGYTF
DNA: TGTGCCAGTAGGAGACAGGAGAACTATGGCTACACCTTC

D: TRBD2
size: NA
J: TRBJ2-6
V: TRBV4-2
CDR3: CASSQDMGGSRSGANVLTF
DNA: TGTGCCAGCAGCCAAGATATGGGGGGGTCCCGCTCTGGGGCCAACGTCCTGACTTTC

D: TRBD1
size: NA
J: TRBJ2-4
V: TRBV24-1
CDR3: CATSDRTGGNIQYF
DNA: TGTGCCACCAGTGACCGGACAGGGGGCAACATTCAGTACTTC

D: NA
size: NA
J: TRBJ2-3
V: TRBV6-5
CDR3: CASRESTDTQYF
DNA: TGTGCCAGCAGAGAGAGCACAGATACGCAGTATTTT

D: TRBD1
size: NA
J: TRBJ1-3
V: TRBV28
CDR3: CASSSSTGGDGFSGNTIYF
DNA: TGTGCCAGCAGTTCGTCGACAGGGGGCGATGGTTTCTCTGGAAACACCATATATTTT

D: TRBD1
size: NA
J: TRBJ1-2
V: TRBV10-3
CDR3: CATSTGGSYGYTF
DNA: TGTGCCACCAGCACAGGGGGATCTTATGGCTACACCTTC

D: NA
size: NA
J: TRBJ1-1
V: TRBV19
CDR3: CASSISGGGMNTEAFF
DNA: TGTGCCAGTAGTATCAGTGGCGGGGGAATGAACACTGAAGCTTTCTTT

D: TRBD2
size: NA
J: TRBJ2-5
V: TRBV10-1
CDR3: CASSESVAGGRKTQYF
DNA: TGCGCCAGCAGTGAGTCGGTCGCGGGGGGGCGTAAGACCCAGTACTTC

D: TRBD1
size: NA
J: TRBJ1-1
V: TRBV5-4
CDR3: CASSFGTGGRVNTEAFF
DNA: TGTGCCAGCAGCTTTGGGACAGGGGGCCGAGTGAACACTGAAGCTTTCTTT

D: TRBD1
size: NA
J: TRBJ1-3
V: TRBV10-3
CDR3: CAISDRGNSGNTIYF
DNA: TGTGCCATCAGCGACAGGGGCAACTCTGGAAACACCATATATTTT